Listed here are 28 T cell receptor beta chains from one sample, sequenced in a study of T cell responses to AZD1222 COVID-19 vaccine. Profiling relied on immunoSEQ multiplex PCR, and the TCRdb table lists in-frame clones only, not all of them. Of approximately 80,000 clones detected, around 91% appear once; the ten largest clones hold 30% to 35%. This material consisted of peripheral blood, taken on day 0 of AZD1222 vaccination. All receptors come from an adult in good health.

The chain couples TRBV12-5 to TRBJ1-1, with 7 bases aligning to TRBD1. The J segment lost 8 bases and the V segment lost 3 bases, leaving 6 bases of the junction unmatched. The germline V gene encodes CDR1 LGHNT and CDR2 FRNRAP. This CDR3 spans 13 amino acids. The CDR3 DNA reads TGTGCTAGTGGTTTCCCGGGACAGACCGAAGCTTTCTTT. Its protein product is CASGFPGQTEAFF.

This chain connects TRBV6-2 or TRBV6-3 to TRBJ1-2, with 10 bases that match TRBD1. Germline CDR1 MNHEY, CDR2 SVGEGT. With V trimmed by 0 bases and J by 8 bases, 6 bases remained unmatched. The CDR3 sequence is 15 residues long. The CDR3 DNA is TGTGCCAGCAGTTACTCGAGACAGGGGGCGCGAGGCTACACCTTC. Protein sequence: CASSYSRQGARGYTF.

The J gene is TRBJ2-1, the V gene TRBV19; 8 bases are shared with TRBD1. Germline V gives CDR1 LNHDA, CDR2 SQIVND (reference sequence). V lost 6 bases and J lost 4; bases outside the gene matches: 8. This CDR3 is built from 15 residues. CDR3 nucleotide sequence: TGTGCCAGTAGCCCAGCGCAGGGGGCTTACAATGAGCAGTTCTTC. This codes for CASSPAQGAYNEQFF.

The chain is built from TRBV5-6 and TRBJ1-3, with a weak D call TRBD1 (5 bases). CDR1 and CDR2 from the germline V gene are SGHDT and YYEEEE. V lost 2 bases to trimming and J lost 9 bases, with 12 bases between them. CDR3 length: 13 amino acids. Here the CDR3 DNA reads TGTGCCAGCAGCTTTACCTCAAGGGGCACCATATATTTT. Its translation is CASSFTSRGTIYF.

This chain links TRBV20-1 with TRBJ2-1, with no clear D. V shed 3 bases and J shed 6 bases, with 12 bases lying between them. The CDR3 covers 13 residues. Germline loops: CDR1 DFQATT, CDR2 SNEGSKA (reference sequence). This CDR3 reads CSASGDLTNEQFF. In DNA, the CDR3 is TGCAGTGCTAGTGGCGATCTAACCAATGAGCAGTTCTTC.

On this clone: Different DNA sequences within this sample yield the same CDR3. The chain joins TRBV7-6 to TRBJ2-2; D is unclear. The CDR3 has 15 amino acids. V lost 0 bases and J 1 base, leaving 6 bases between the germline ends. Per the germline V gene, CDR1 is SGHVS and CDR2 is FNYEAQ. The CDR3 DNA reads TGTGCCAGCAGCTTAGCAGCAGAGAACACCGGGGAGCTGTTTTTT. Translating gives CASSLAAENTGELFF.

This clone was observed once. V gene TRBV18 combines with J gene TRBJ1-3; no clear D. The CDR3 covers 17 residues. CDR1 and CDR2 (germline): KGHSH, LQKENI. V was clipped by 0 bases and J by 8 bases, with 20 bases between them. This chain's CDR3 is CASSPPLAAARVDTIYF. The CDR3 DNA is TGTGCCAGCTCACCACCGTTGGCAGCCGCTCGGGTTGACACCATATATTTT.

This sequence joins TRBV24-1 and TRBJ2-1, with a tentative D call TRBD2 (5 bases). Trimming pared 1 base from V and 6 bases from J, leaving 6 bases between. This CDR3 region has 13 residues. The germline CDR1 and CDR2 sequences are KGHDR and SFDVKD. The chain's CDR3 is CATSDFGGNEQFF. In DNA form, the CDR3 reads TGTGCCACCAGTGATTTTGGAGGCAATGAGCAGTTCTTC.

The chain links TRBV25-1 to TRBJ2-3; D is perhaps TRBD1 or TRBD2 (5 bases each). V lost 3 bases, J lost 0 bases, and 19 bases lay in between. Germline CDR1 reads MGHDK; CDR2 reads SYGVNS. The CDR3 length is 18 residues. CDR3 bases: TGTGCCAGCAGTGAGGGAAGGGGCTGGGGGTTGAGCACAGATACGCAGTATTTT. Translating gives CASSEGRGWGLSTDTQYF. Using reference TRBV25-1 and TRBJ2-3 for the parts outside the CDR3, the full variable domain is EADIYQTPRYLVIGTGKKITLECSQTMGHDKMYWYQQDPGMELHLIHYSYGVNSTEKGDLSSESTVSRIRTEHFPLTLESARPSHTSQYLCASSEGRGWGLSTDTQYFGPGTRLTVL.

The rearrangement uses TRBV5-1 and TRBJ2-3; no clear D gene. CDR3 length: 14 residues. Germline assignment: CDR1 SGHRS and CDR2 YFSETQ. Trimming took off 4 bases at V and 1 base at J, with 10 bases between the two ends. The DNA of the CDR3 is TGCGCCAGCAGCCGGCAGGTTGGCACAGATACGCAGTATTTT. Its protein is CASSRQVGTDTQYF.

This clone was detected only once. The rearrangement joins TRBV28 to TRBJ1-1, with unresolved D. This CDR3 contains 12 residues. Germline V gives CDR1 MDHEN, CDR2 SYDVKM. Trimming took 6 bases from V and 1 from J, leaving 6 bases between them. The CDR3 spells CASSSGNTEAFF. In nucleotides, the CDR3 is TGTGCCAGCAGCTCAGGGAACACTGAAGCTTTCTTT.

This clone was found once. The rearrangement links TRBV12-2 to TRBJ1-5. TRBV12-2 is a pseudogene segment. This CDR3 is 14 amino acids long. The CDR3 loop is CASRLPGCNQPQHF. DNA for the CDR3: TGTGCAAGTCGCCTTCCGGGCTGCAATCAGCCCCAGCATTTT.

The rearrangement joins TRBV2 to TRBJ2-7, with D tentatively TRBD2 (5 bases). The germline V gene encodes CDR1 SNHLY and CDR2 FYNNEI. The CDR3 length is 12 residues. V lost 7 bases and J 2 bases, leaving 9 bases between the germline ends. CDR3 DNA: TGTGCCAGCACAGCGACTACCTACGAGCAGTACTTC. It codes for CASTATTYEQYF.

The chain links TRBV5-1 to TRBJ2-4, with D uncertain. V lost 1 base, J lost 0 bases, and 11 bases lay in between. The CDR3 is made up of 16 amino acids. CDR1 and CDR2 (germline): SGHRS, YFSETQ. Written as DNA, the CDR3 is TGCGCCAGCAGCTTGAGCACCAACGTAGCCAAAAACATTCAGTACTTC. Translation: CASSLSTNVAKNIQYF.

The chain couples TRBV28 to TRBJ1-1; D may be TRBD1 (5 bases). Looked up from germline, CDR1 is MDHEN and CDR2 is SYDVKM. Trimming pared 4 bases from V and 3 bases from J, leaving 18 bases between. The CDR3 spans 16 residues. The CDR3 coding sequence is TGTGCCAGCAGTTCACCCTTCGGGGGGGGTGACACTGAAGCTTTCTTT. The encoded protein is CASSSPFGGGDTEAFF.

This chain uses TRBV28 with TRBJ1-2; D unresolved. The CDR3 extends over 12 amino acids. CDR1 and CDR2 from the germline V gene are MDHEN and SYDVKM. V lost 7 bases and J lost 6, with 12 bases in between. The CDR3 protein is CASKDRGDGYTF. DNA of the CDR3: TGTGCCAGCAAAGACCGTGGGGATGGCTACACCTTC.

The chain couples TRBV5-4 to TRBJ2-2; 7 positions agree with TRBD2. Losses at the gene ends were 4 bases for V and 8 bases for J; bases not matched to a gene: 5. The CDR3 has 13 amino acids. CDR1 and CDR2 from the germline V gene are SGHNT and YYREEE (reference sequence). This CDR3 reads CASSTGTKGELFF. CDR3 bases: TGTGCCAGCAGCACCGGGACTAAGGGGGAGCTGTTTTTT.

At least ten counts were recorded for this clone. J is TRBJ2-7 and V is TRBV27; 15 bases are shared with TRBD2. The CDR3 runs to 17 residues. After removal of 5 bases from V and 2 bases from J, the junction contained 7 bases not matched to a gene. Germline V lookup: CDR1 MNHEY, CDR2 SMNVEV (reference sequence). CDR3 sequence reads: CASSRGLAGGLTYEQYF. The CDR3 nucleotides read TGTGCCAGCAGTAGGGGACTAGCGGGAGGATTAACCTACGAGCAGTACTTC.

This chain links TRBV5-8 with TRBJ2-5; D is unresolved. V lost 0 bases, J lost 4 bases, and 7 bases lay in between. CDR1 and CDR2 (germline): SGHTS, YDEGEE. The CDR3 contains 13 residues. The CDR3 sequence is CASSLVALETQYF. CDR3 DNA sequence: TGTGCCAGCAGCTTGGTCGCGCTAGAGACCCAGTACTTC.

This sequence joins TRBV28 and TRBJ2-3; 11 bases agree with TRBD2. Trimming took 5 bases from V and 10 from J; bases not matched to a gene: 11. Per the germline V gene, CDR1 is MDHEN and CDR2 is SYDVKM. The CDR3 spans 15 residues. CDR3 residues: CASSSGTSGRVAQYF. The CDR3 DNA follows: TGTGCCAGCAGTAGCGGGACTAGCGGACGGGTGGCGCAGTATTTT.

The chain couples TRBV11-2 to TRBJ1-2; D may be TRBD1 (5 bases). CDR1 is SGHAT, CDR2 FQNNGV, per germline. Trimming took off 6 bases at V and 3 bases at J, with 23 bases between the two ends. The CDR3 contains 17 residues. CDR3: CASRPIRDLSTYYGYTF. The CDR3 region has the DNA TGTGCCAGCAGACCAATCCGGGACCTCAGCACCTACTATGGCTACACCTTC.

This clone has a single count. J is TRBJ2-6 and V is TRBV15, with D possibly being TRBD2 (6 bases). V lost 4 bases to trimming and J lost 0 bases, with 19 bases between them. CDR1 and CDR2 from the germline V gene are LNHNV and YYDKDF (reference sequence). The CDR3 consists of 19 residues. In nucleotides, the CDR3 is TGTGCCACCAGCACAGGTGGGGCGGGGTCGAGCTCTGGGGCCAACGTCCTGACTTTC. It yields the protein CATSTGGAGSSSGANVLTF.

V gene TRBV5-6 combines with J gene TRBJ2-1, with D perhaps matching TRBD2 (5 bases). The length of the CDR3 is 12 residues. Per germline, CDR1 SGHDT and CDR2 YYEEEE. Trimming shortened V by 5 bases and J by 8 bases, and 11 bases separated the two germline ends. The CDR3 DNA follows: TGTGCCAGCAGGCTAGCAGTCCATGAGCAGTTCTTC. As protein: CASRLAVHEQFF.

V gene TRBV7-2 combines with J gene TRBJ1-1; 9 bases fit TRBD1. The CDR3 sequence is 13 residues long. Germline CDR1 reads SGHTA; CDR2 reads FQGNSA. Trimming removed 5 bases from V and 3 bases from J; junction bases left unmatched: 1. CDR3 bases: TGTGCCAGCAGCAGGGACAGGGACACTGAAGCTTTCTTT. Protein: CASSRDRDTEAFF.

For the CDR3, the DNA is TGTGCCAGCAGCTCCGAGGGACGGTCAGGCGGCTACACCTTC. Translating gives CASSSEGRSGGYTF. The rearrangement uses TRBV27 and TRBJ1-2, with D perhaps matching TRBD1 (5 bases). The CDR3 is made up of 14 amino acids. In germline, CDR1 is MNHEY, CDR2 SMNVEV (reference sequence). Deletions cut 6 bases from V and 8 bases from J, with 19 bases between.

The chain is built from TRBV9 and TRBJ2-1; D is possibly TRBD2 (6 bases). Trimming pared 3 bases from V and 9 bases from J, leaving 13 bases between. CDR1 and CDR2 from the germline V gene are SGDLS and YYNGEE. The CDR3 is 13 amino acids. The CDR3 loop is CASSAGLGGEQFF. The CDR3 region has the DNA TGTGCCAGCAGCGCGGGTCTCGGGGGTGAGCAGTTCTTC.

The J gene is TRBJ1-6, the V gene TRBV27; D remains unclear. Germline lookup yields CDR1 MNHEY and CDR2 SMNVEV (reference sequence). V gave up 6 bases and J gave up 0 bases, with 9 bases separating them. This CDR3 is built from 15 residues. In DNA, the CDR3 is TGTGCCAGCAGGCTTGTCAGCTCCTATAATTCACCCCTCCACTTT. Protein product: CASRLVSSYNSPLHF.

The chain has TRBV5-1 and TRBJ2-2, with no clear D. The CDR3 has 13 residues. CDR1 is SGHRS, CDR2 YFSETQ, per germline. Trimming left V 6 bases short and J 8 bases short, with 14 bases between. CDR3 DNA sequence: TGCGCCAGCACCTCTGTGACGAGAGGGGAGCTGTTTTTT. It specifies CASTSVTRGELFF.